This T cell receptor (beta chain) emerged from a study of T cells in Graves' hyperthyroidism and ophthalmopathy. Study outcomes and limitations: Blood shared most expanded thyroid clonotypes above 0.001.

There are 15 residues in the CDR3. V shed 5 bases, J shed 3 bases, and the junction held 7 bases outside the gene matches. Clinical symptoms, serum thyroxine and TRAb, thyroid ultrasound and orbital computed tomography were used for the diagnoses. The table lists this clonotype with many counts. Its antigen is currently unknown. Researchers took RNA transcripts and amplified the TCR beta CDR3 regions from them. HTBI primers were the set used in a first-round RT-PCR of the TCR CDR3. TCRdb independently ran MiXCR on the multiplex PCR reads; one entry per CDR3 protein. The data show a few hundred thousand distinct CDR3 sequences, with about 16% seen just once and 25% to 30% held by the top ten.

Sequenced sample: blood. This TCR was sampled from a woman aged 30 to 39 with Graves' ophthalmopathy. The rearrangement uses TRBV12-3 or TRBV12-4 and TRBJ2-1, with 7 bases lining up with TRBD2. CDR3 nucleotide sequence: TGTGCCAGCAGTGGGATGGGGGGGGACTACAATGAGCAGTTCTTC. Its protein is CASSGMGGDYNEQFF.